This is a list of T cell receptor beta chains from one sample in a study of shared clonotypes between healthy human individuals. Sequencing used immunoSEQ multiplex PCR; TCRdb keeps in-frame clones, though not all of them. The sample has about 1.5 million clones; roughly 96% are singletons. Sequencing was carried out using naive CD4+ T cells sorted from blood. The receptor set was obtained from a man aged 30 to 45 in good health. The CDR3 runs from the conserved cysteine through the conserved F or W. D genes are given only for firm matches.

D | V | CDR3
NA | TRBV18 | CASSPLAMNTEAFF
NA | TRBV28 | CASLSFRGYNEQFF
TRBD1 | TRBV15 | CATSMAGGSPQHF
NA | TRBV7-9 | CASSWSGTSGANVLTF
NA | TRBV5-1 | CASSEGQPTDTQYF
NA | TRBV7-9 | CASCSERYEQYF
NA | TRBV29-1 | CSGRMATEAFF
NA | TRBV6-1 | CASSEFLRGAYNEQFF
TRBD1 | TRBV4-1 | CASSQGTGDQPQHF
NA | TRBV28 | CASSSGTLSYTEAFF
TRBD2 | TRBV11-2 | CASSFGKREDGGELFF
TRBD1 | TRBV7-8 | CASSEDRGTDTQYF
NA | TRBV29-1 | CSVDTQVADTQYF
TRBD1 | TRBV6-5 | CASSPGGGGYGYTF
TRBD2 | TRBV19 | CASSPHPSGTTSEQFF
TRBD2 | TRBV5-4 | CASSLAGTSGSSSYNEQFF